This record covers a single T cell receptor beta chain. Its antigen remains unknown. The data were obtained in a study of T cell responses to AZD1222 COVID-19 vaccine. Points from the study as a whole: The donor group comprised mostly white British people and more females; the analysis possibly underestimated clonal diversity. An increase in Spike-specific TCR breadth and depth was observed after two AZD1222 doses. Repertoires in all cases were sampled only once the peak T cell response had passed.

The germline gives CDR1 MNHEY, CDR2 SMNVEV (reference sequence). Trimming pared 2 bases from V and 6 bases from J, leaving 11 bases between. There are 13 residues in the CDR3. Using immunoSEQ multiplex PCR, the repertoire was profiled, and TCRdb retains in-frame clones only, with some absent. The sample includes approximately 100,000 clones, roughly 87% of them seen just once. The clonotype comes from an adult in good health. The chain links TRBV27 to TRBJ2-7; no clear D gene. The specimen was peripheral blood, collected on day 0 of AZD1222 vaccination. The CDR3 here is CASSLGSLSEQYF. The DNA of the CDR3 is TGTGCCAGCAGTTTAGGCAGTTTAAGCGAGCAGTACTTC.